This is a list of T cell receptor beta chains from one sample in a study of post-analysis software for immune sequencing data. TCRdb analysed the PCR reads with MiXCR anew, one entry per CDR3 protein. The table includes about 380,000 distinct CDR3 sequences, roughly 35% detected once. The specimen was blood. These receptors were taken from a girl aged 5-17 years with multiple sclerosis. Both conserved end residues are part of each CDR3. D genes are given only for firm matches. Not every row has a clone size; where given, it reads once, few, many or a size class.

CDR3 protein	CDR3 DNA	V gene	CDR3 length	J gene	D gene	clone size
CASSLADRDSEKLFF	TGCGCCAGCAGCCTAGCAGACAGGGATAGTGAAAAACTGTTTTTT	TRBV4-3	15	TRBJ1-4	TRBD1	few
CASSPDPSYEQYF	TGCGCCAGCAGCCCCGATCCTTCCTACGAGCAGTACTTC	TRBV5-1	13	TRBJ2-7	.	many
CASSQWGVHEQFF	TGTGCTAGCAGCCAATGGGGGGTCCATGAGCAGTTCTTC	TRBV7-7	13	TRBJ2-1	.	.
CSADSPSGGTYEQYF	TGCAGTGCGGACTCACCTAGCGGGGGCACCTACGAGCAGTACTTC	TRBV20-1	15	TRBJ2-7	TRBD2	.
CAISGGQLEQYF	TGTGCCATCAGTGGGGGACAGCTCGAGCAGTACTTC	TRBV10-3	12	TRBJ2-7	TRBD1	few
CASSLAYNTYEQYF	TGTGCCAGCAGCTTAGCCTATAACACCTACGAGCAGTACTTC	TRBV7-9	14	TRBJ2-7	.	.
CSAEYRGVQETQYF	TGCAGCGCCGAGTATCGGGGGGTTCAAGAGACCCAGTACTTC	TRBV29-1	14	TRBJ2-5	TRBD2	few
CASSPGLADTDTQYF	TGTGCCAGCAGTCCCGGACTAGCGGACACAGATACGCAGTATTTT	TRBV6-4	15	TRBJ2-3	TRBD2	many
CSAREGAASLKFGKNIQYF	TGCAGTGCTAGAGAAGGGGCGGCAAGTTTGAAGTTTGGCAAAAACATTCAGTACTTC	TRBV20-1	19	TRBJ2-4	.	few
CAIRVDSNYEQYF	TGTGCCATCCGCGTGGACAGCAACTACGAGCAGTACTTC	TRBV2	13	TRBJ2-7	.	few
CASSAHEGTQYF	TGTGCCAGCAGCGCCCACGAGGGTACGCAGTATTTT	TRBV5-6	12	TRBJ2-3	.	.
CASSQSGVSTDTQYF	TGTGCCAGCAGCCAGTCGGGGGTTAGCACAGATACGCAGTATTTT	TRBV7-6	15	TRBJ2-3	.	few
CASSLETSGGSYEQYF	TGCGCCAGCAGCTTGGAAACTAGCGGGGGATCCTACGAGCAGTACTTC	TRBV5-1	16	TRBJ2-7	TRBD2	.
CASSPFSELASDEQYF	TGCGCCAGCAGCCCGTTTTCGGAGCTGGCTAGCGACGAGCAGTACTTC	TRBV5-1	16	TRBJ2-7	.	.
CAISEWAGGSYEQYF	TGTGCCATCAGTGAGTGGGCAGGGGGCAGCTACGAGCAGTACTTC	TRBV10-3	15	TRBJ2-7	TRBD1	.
CASSRGDRKGTEAFF	TGCGCCAGCAGCCGGGGGGACAGAAAGGGCACTGAAGCTTTCTTT	TRBV5-1	15	TRBJ1-1	TRBD1	.
CASSSEWYRDTPSRTQYF	TGTGCCAGCAGCTCTGAATGGTATAGGGACACCCCGTCTCGGACCCAGTACTTC	TRBV11-2	18	TRBJ2-5	.	many
CASSWGQENTEAFF	TGTGCCAGCAGTTGGGGACAGGAGAACACTGAAGCTTTCTTT	TRBV6-5	14	TRBJ1-1	TRBD1	few